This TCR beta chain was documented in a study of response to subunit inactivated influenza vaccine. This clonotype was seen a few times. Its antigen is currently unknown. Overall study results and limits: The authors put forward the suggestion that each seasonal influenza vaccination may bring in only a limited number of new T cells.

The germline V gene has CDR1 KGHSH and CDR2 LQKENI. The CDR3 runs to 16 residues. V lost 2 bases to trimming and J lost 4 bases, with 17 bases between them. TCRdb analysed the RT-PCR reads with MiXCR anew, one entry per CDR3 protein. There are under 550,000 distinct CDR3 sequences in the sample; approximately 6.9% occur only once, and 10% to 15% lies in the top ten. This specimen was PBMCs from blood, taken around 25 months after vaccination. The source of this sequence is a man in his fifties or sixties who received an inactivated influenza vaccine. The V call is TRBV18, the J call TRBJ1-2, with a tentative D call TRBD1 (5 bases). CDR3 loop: CASSPDRTAGGYGYTF. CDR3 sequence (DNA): TGTGCCAGCTCACCAGATCGGACCGCCGGGGGCTATGGCTACACCTTC.